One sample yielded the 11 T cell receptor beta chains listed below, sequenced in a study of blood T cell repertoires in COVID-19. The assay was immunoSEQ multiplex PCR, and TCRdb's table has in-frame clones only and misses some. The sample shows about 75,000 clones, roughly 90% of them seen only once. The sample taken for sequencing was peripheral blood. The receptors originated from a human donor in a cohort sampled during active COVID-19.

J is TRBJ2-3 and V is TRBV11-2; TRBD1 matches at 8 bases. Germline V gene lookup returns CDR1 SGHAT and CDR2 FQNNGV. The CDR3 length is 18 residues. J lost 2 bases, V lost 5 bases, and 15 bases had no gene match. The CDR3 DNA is TGTGCCAGCAGCCCACGACAGGACAGGGTTGAGGACACAGATACGCAGTATTTT. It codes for CASSPRQDRVEDTDTQYF.

CDR3 coding DNA: TGTGCCAGCAGTGAGGGGACAGTCTATCAGCCCCAGCATTTT. Residues: CASSEGTVYQPQHF. The chain links TRBV6-1 to TRBJ1-5; 7 nucleotides align to TRBD1. J was trimmed by 5 bases and V by 3 bases; bases with no gene match: 4. The CDR3 totals 14 residues. Germline-derived CDR1 and CDR2 are MNHNS and SASEGT.

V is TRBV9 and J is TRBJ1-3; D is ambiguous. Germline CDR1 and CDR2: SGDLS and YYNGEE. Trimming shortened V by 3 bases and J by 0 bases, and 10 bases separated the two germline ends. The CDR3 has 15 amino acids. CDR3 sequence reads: CASSGTVISGNTIYF. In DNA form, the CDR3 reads TGTGCCAGCAGCGGTACAGTGATCTCTGGAAACACCATATATTTT.

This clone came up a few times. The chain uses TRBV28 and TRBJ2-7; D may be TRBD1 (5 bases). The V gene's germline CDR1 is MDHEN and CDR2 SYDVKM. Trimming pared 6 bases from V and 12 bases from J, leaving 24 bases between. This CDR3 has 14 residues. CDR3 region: CASSQGGHNLGWYF. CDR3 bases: TGTGCCAGCAGCCAAGGTGGACACAACCTCGGATGGTACTTC.

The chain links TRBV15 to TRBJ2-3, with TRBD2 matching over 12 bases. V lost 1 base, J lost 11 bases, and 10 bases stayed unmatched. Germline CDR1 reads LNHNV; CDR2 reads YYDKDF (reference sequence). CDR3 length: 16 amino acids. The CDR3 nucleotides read TGTGCCACCAGCAGAGTCGGACCGACGGGACTAGCGGGGCAGTATTTT. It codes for CATSRVGPTGLAGQYF. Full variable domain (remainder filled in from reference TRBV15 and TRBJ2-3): DAMVIQNPRYQVTQFGKPVTLSCSQTLNHNVMYWYQQKSSQAPKLLFHYYDKDFNNEADTPDNFQSRRPNTSFCFLDIRSPGLGDTAMYLCATSRVGPTGLAGQYFGPGTRLTVL.

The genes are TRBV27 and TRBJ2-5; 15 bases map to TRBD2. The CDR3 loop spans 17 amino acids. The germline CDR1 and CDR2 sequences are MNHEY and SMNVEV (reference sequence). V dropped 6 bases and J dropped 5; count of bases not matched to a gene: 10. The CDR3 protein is CASRSVGLAGGLETQYF. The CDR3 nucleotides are TGTGCCAGCAGGTCGGTGGGACTAGCGGGGGGCTTGGAGACCCAGTACTTC.

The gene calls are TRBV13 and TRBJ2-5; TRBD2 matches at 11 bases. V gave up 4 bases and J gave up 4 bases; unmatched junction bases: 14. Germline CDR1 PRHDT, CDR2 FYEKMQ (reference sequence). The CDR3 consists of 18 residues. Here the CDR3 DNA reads TGTGCCAGCAGCTCCGGCGGGACTAGCGGCAAGGGGAGAGAGACCCAGTACTTC. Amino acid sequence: CASSSGGTSGKGRETQYF.

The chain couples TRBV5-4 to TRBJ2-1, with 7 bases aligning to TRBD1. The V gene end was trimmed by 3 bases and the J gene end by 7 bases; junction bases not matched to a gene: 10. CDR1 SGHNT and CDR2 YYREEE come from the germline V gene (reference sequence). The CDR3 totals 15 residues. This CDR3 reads CASSSKGQPGNEQFF. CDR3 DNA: TGTGCCAGCAGCTCGAAGGGACAGCCGGGGAATGAGCAGTTCTTC.

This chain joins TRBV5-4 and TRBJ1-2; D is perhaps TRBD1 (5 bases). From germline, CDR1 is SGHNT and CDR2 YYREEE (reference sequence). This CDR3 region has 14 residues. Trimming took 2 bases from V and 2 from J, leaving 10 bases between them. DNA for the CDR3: TGTGCCAGCAGCTTCTCCGGGGGAAACTATGGCTACACCTTC. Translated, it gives CASSFSGGNYGYTF.

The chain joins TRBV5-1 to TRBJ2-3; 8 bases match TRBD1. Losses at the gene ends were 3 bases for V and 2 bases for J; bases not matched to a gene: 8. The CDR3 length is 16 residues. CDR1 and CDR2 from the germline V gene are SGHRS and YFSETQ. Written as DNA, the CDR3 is TGCGCCAGCAGCTCTTACGGGACAGGCTCCACAGATACGCAGTATTTT. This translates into CASSSYGTGSTDTQYF.

The CDR3 spells CASSPQSAQGEYF. CDR3 DNA sequence: TGTGCCAGCAGCCCCCAGAGTGCTCAGGGGGAGTACTTC. V and J are TRBV11-2 and TRBJ2-7; 7 nucleotides match TRBD1. Germline values: CDR1 SGHAT, CDR2 FQNNGV. This CDR3 comprises 13 residues. Germline trimming cut 5 bases from V and 11 bases from J; bases unmatched to any gene: 12.